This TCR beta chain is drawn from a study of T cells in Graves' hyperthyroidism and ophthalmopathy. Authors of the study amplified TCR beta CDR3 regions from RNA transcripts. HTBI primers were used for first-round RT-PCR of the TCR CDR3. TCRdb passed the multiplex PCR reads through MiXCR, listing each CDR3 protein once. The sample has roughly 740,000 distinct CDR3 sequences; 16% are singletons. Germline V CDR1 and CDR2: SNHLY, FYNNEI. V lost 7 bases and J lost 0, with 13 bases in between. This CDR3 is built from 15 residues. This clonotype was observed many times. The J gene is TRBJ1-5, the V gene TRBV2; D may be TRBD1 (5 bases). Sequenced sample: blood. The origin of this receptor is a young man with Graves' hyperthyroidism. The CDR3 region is CASTLGEISNQPQHF. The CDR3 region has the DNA TGTGCCAGCACGTTGGGGGAGATTAGCAATCAGCCCCAGCATTTT.